A selection of T cell receptor beta chains follows, all from one sample in a study of blood T cell repertoires in COVID-19. Libraries were prepared by immunoSEQ multiplex PCR; TCRdb keeps only in-frame clonotypes and omits some of them. Of about 130,000 clones detected, about 80% appear once; the ten largest clones hold approximately 3.9%. The specimen sequenced was peripheral blood. These receptor sequences come from a woman between 50 and 59 years old with acute or convalescent COVID-19. Each CDR3 is given with its conserved first and last residue. D genes are given only for firm matches. Clone size is given for some rows only: seen once, a few or many times, or a class if the clone is expanded.

v_gene	d_gene	j_gene	abundance	CDR3aa	CDR3nt
TRBV4-1	TRBD1	TRBJ1-5	.	CAKDEGTGGGQPQHF	TGCGCCAAAGATGAGGGGACAGGGGGCGGACAGCCCCAGCATTTT
TRBV18	.	TRBJ2-5	.	CASSPETRGQETQYF	TGTGCCAGCTCACCAGAGACACGGGGGCAAGAGACCCAGTACTTC
TRBV2	.	TRBJ1-5	.	CASSGTNSNQPQHF	TGTGCCAGCAGTGGGACAAATAGCAATCAGCCCCAGCATTTT
TRBV6-5	TRBD1	TRBJ2-7	.	CASSKTGTGEGEQYF	TGTGCCAGCAGTAAAACCGGGACAGGGGAGGGCGAGCAGTACTTC
TRBV28	TRBD2	TRBJ2-7	.	CASSRLAGGLNEQYF	TGTGCCAGCAGCCGACTAGCGGGAGGGCTGAACGAGCAGTACTTC
TRBV28	TRBD2	TRBJ2-2	once	CASGREFTGELFF	TGTGCCAGCGGGAGGGAATTCACCGGGGAGCTGTTTTTT
TRBV9	.	TRBJ2-1	.	CASSVASATYNEQFF	TGTGCCAGCAGCGTAGCTAGCGCTACTTACAATGAGCAGTTCTTC
TRBV18	.	TRBJ1-1	.	CASSPGLGYNTEAFF	TGTGCCAGCTCACCCGGACTAGGATATAACACTGAAGCTTTCTTT
TRBV6-5	.	TRBJ2-1	once	CASTRGAGSNEQFF	TGTGCCAGCACACGGGGGGCTGGTAGTAATGAGCAGTTCTTC
TRBV19	.	TRBJ2-7	.	CASSIGLRYYEQYF	TGTGCCAGTAGTATAGGACTGCGATACTACGAGCAGTACTTC
TRBV7-2	.	TRBJ1-3	once	CASSLVGGAPVSGNTIYF	TGTGCCAGCAGCTTAGTGGGGGGGGCGCCGGTCTCTGGAAACACCATATATTTT
TRBV11-3	.	TRBJ1-2	.	CASSLVPPQAIIYGYTF	TGTGCCAGCAGCTTAGTCCCGCCGCAGGCGATAATCTATGGCTACACCTTC
TRBV7-8	TRBD2	TRBJ2-1	.	CASSRPGGQYNEQFF	TGTGCCAGCAGCAGACCGGGAGGCCAATACAATGAGCAGTTCTTC
TRBV3-1/TRBV3-2	TRBD2	TRBJ2-7	.	CASATGGSFIEQYF	TGTGCCAGCGCCACGGGCGGGAGTTTCATCGAGCAGTACTTC
TRBV28	.	TRBJ1-1	.	CASSLPAGLTEAFF	TGTGCCAGCAGTTTACCCGCAGGGCTCACTGAAGCTTTCTTT
TRBV13	TRBD2	TRBJ2-7	.	CASSSEFSGTRREQYF	TGTGCCAGCAGCTCCGAATTTTCCGGGACTAGACGCGAGCAGTACTTC
TRBV6-4	TRBD2	TRBJ2-3	once	CASSGTSGGTDTQYF	TGTGCCAGCAGCGGGACTAGCGGGGGCACAGATACGCAGTATTTT
TRBV6-2/TRBV6-3	TRBD1	TRBJ2-1	.	CASSRLQGVGEQFF	TGTGCCAGCAGCAGGTTACAGGGGGTGGGTGAGCAGTTCTTC
TRBV15	TRBD1	TRBJ1-1	.	CATSNGDRGGTEAFF	TGTGCCACCAGCAACGGGGACAGAGGTGGTACTGAAGCTTTCTTT
TRBV2	TRBD2	TRBJ2-1	.	CASASGNSYNEQFF	TGTGCCAGCGCTAGCGGGAACTCCTACAATGAGCAGTTCTTC
TRBV10-3	TRBD1	TRBJ1-2	.	CAIKKEGAFVYGYTF	TGTGCCATCAAGAAGGAGGGGGCATTCGTCTATGGCTACACCTTC
TRBV4-1	TRBD1	TRBJ2-5	few	CASSQAFRGRETQYF	TGCGCCAGCAGCCAAGCTTTCAGGGGGAGAGAGACCCAGTACTTC
TRBV5-1	TRBD2	TRBJ2-7	few	CASSLASGNYEQYF	TGCGCCAGCAGCTTGGCTAGCGGGAACTACGAGCAGTACTTC
TRBV10-1	.	TRBJ1-1	few	CASSDQVNTEAFF	TGCGCCAGCAGTGATCAGGTGAACACTGAAGCTTTCTTT
TRBV19	.	TRBJ1-5	.	CASREEVGSQPQHF	TGTGCCAGTAGGGAGGAAGTAGGGAGTCAGCCCCAGCATTTT
TRBV3-1/TRBV3-2	.	TRBJ2-3	few	CASSPLGSTQYF	TGTGCCAGCAGCCCCTTAGGGAGTACGCAGTATTTT
TRBV9	.	TRBJ2-2	.	CASSVGLAATGELFF	TGTGCCAGCAGCGTAGGGTTAGCAGCCACCGGGGAGCTGTTTTTT
TRBV3-1/TRBV3-2	.	TRBJ2-7	.	CASSQGRGLGQYF	TGTGCCAGCAGCCAAGGTAGGGGGTTGGGGCAGTACTTC
TRBV19	TRBD1	TRBJ1-2	once	CASKTGANYGYTF	TGTGCCAGTAAGACAGGGGCGAACTATGGCTACACCTTC
TRBV5-5	.	TRBJ1-6	.	CASQQEIYNSPLHF	TGTGCCAGTCAACAGGAAATCTATAATTCACCCCTCCACTTT
TRBV14	.	TRBJ2-7	.	CASSRLGLTYEQYF	TGTGCCAGCAGCCGTTTGGGACTGACCTACGAGCAGTACTTC
TRBV9	.	TRBJ2-5	once	CASSAPTGPKWETQYF	TGTGCCAGCAGCGCCCCGACAGGACCAAAGTGGGAGACCCAGTACTTC
TRBV4-1	TRBD2	TRBJ2-5	once	CASSLWGTSGIQETQYF	TGCGCCAGCAGCCTCTGGGGGACTAGCGGGATCCAAGAGACCCAGTACTTC
TRBV10-2	TRBD1	TRBJ2-3	.	CASRDRVRTDTQYF	TGCGCCAGCAGGGACAGGGTTCGAACAGATACGCAGTATTTT